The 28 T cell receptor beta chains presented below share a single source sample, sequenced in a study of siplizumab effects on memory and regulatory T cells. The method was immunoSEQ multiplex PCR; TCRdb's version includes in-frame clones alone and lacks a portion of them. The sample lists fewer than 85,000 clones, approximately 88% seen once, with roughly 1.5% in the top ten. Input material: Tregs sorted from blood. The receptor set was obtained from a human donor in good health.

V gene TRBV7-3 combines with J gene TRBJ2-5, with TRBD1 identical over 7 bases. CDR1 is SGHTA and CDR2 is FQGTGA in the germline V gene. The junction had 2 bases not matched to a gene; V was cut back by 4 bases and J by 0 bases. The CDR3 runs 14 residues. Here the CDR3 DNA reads TGTGCCAGCAGCTCGGGACAGAACCAAGAGACCCAGTACTTC. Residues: CASSSGQNQETQYF.

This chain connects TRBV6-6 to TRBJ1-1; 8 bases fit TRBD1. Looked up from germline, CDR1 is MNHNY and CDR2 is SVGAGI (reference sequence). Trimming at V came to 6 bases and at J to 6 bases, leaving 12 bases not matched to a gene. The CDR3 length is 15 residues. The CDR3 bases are TGTGCCAGCAGCGCAGGGGGCGCAAACCTCGCTGAAGCTTTCTTT. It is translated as CASSAGGANLAEAFF.

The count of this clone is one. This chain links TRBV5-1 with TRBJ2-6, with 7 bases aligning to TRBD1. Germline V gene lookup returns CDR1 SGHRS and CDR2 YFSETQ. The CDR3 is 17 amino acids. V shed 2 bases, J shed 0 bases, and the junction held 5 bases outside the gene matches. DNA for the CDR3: TGCGCCAGCAGCTTTGGGACAGAGAGCTCTGGGGCCAACGTCCTGACTTTC. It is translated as CASSFGTESSGANVLTF.

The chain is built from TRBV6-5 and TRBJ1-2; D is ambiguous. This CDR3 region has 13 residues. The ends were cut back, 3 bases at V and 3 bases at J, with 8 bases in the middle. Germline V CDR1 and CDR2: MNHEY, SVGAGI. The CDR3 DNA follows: TGTGCCAGCAGTTATCAATGGGACTATGGCTACACCTTC. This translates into CASSYQWDYGYTF.

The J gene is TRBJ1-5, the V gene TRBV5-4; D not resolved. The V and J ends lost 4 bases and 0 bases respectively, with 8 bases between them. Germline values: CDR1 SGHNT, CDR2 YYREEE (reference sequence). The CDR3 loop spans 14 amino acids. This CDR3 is CASSNRYSNQPQHF. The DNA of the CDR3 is TGTGCCAGCAGCAATAGATATAGCAATCAGCCCCAGCATTTT. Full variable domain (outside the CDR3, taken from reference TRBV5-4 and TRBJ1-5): ETGVTQSPTHLIKTRGQQVTLRCSSQSGHNTVSWYQQALGQGPQFIFQYYREEENGRGNFPPRFSGLQFPNYSSELNVNALELDDSALYLCASSNRYSNQPQHFGDGTRLSIL.

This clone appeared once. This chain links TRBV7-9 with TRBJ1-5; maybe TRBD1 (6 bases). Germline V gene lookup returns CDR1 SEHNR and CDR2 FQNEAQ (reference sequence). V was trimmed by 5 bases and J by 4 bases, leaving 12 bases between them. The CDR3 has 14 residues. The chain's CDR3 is CASSRGGTNQPQHF. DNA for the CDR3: TGTGCCAGCAGCCGAGGGGGAACTAATCAGCCCCAGCATTTT.

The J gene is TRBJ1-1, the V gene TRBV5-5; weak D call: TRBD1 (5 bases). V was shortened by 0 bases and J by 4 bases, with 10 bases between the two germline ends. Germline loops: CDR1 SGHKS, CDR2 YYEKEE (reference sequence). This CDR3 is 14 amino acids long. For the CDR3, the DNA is TGTGCCAGCAGCTTGGAAGGGGTTATCACTGAAGCTTTCTTT. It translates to CASSLEGVITEAFF.

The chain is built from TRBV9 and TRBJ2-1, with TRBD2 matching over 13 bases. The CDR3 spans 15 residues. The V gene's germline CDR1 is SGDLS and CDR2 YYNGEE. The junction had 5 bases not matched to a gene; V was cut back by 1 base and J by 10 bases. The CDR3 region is CASSVTSGGAREQFF. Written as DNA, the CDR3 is TGTGCCAGCAGCGTAACTAGCGGGGGGGCCCGCGAGCAGTTCTTC.

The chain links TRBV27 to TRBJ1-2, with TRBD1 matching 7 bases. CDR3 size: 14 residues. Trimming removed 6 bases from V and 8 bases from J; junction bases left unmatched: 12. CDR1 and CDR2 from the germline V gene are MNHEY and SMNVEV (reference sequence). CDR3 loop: CASRQTGFHVGYTF. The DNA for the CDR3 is TGTGCCAGCAGGCAGACAGGGTTTCACGTAGGCTACACCTTC.

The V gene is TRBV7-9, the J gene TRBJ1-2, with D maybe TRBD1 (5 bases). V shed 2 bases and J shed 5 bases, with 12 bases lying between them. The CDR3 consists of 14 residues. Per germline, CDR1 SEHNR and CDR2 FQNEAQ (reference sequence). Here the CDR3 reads CASSLTGTDYGYTF. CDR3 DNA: TGTGCCAGCAGCTTAACCGGGACTGATTATGGCTACACCTTC.

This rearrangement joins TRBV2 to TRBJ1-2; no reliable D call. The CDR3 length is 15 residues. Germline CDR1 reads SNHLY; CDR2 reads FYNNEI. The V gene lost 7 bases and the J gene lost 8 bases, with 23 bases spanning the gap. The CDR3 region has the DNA TGTGCCAGCACGGTCATGTTGACGTCTTTATTCGGCTACACCTTC. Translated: CASTVMLTSLFGYTF.

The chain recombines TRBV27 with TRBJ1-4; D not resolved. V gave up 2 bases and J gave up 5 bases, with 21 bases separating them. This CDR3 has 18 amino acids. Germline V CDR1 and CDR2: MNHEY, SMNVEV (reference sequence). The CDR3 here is CASSLTSILGPLNEKLFF. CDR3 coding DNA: TGTGCCAGCAGTTTAACCTCAATCCTAGGACCCTTAAATGAAAAACTGTTTTTT.

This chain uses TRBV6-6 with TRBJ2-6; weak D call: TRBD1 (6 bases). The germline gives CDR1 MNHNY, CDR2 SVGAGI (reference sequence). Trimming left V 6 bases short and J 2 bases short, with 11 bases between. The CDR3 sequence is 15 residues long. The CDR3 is CASSYAGAGANVLTF. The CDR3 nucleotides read TGTGCCAGCAGCTACGCAGGGGCTGGGGCCAACGTCCTGACTTTC.

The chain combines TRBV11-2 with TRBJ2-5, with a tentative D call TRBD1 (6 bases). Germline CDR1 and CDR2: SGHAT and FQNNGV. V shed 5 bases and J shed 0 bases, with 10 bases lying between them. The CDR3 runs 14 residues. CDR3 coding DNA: TGTGCCAGCAGCACCCAGGGGAACCAAGAGACCCAGTACTTC. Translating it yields CASSTQGNQETQYF.

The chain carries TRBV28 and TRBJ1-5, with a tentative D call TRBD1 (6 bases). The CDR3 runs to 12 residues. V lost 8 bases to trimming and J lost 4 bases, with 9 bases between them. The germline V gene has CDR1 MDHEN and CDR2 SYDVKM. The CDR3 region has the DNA TGTGCCAGCCGGACAGCAAATCAGCCCCAGCATTTT. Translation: CASRTANQPQHF.

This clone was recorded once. CDR3 sequence (DNA): TGTGCCATCAGCCGAGCCGGGACAGGGGGCCGGGAGCAGTACTTC. It translates to CAISRAGTGGREQYF. The chain uses TRBV10-3 and TRBJ2-7; 12 nucleotides agree with TRBD1. CDR1 and CDR2 from the germline V gene are ENHRY and SYGVKD. The ends lost 6 bases at V and 7 bases at J; junction bases unmatched: 10. The CDR3 sequence is 15 residues long.

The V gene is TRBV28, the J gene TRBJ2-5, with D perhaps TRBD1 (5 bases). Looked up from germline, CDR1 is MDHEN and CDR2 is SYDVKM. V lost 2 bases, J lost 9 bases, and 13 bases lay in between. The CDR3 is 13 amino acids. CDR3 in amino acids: CASSLLSPRAQYF. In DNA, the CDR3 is TGTGCCAGCAGTTTACTTTCCCCCAGGGCCCAGTACTTC. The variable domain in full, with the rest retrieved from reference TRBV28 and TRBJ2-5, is DVKVTQSSRYLVKRTGEKVFLECVQDMDHENMFWYRQDPGLGLRLIYFSYDVKMKEKGDIPEGYSVSREKKERFSLILESASTNQTSMYLCASSLLSPRAQYFGPGTRLLVL.

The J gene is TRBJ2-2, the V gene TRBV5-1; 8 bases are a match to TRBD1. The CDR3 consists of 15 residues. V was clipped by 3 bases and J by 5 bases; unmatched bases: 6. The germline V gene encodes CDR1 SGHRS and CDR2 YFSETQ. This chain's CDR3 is CASSWGTGFTGELFF. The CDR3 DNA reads TGCGCCAGCAGCTGGGGGACAGGCTTTACCGGGGAGCTGTTTTTT.

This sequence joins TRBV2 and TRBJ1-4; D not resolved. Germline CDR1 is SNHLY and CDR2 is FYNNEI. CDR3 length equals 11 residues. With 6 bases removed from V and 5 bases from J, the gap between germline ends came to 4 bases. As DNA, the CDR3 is TGTGCCAGCAGGGAGAATGAAAAACTGTTTTTT. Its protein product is CASRENEKLFF.

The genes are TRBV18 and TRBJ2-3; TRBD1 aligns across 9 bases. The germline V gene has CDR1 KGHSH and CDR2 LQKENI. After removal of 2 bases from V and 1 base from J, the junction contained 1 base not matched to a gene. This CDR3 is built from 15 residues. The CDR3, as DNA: TGTGCCAGCTCACCAAGGACAGGGGGCACAGATACGCAGTATTTT. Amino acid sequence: CASSPRTGGTDTQYF. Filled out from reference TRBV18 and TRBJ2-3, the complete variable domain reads NAGVMQNPRHLVRRRGQEARLRCSPMKGHSHVYWYRQLPEEGLKFMVYLQKENIIDESGMPKERFSAEFPKEGPSILRIQQVVRGDSAAYFCASSPRTGGTDTQYFGPGTRLTVL.

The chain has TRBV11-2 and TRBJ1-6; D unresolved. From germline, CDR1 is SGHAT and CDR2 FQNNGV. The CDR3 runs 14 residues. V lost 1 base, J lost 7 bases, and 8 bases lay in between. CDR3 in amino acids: CASSLVQSNSPLHF. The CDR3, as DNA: TGTGCCAGCAGCTTAGTACAGTCAAATTCACCCCTCCACTTT.

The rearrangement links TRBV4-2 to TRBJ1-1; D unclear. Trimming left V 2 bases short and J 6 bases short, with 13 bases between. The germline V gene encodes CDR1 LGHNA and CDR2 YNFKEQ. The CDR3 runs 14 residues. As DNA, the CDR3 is TGTGCCAGCAGCCAAAGTTCCGGGGTAGCTGAAGCTTTCTTT. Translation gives CASSQSSGVAEAFF.

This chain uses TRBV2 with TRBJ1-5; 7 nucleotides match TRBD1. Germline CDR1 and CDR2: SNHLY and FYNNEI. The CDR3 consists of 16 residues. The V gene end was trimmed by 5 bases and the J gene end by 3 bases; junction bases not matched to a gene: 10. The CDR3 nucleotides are TGTGCCAGCAGTCTCACCGGGACAGCCCTCAATCAGCCCCAGCATTTT. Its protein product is CASSLTGTALNQPQHF.

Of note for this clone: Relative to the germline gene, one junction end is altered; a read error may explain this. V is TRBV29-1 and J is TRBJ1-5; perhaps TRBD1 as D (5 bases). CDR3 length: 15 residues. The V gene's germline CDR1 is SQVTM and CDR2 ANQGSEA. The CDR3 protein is CSVKDQGAAGQPQHF. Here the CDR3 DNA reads TGCAGCGTTAAAGATCAAGGGGCGGCGGGTCAGCCCCAGCATTTT.

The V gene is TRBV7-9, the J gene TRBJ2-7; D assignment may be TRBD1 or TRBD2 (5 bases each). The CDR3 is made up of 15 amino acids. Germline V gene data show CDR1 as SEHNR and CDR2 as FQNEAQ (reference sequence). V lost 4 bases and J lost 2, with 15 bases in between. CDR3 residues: CASSSNRDPAYEQYF. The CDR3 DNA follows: TGTGCCAGCAGCTCAAACCGGGACCCAGCCTACGAGCAGTACTTC.

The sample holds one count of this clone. The CDR3 sequence is CASSPIPGIGELFF. For the CDR3, the DNA is TGTGCCAGCAGCCCGATCCCAGGGATCGGGGAGCTGTTTTTT. This sequence joins TRBV7-2 and TRBJ2-2; tentative D call: TRBD1 (5 bases). The CDR3 consists of 14 residues. Germline V gene sequence: CDR1 SGHTA, CDR2 FQGNSA. The ends were cut back, 5 bases at V and 7 bases at J, with 14 bases in the middle.

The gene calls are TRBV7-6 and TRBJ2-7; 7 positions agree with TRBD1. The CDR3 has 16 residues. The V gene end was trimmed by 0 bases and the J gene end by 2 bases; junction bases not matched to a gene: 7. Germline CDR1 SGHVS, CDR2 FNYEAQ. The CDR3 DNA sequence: TGTGCCAGCAGCTTAGCGGGCAGGGGGAGCACCTACGAGCAGTACTTC. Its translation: CASSLAGRGSTYEQYF.

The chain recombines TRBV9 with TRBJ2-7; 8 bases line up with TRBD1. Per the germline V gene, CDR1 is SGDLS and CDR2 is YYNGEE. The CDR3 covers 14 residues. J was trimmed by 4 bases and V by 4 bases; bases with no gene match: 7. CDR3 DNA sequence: TGTGCCAGCAGCCCTACAGGGGGGAAATACGAGCAGTACTTC. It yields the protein CASSPTGGKYEQYF.